One T cell receptor (beta chain) is described in this entry. The CDR3 has 16 residues. Germline CDR1 reads LNHNV; CDR2 reads YYDKDF (reference sequence). The V and J ends lost 0 bases and 5 bases respectively, with 16 bases between them. The data were produced by immunoSEQ multiplex PCR, yet TCRdb's version contains in-frame clones alone and is incomplete. The data contain about 80,000 clones, around 79% of them singletons. The data are from a study of blood T cell repertoires in COVID-19. Study-level information: In each case, the material was cDNA or gDNA derived from T cells, B-cell-depleted T cells, or PBMCs.

Source material: peripheral blood. The chain is built from TRBV15 and TRBJ1-1; tentative D call: TRBD1 (5 bases). The clonotype comes from a man older than 75 with acute or convalescent COVID-19. DNA of the CDR3: TGTGCCACCAGCAGAGATCGGTCGCAGGGTTGGACTGAAGCTTTCTTT. It translates to CATSRDRSQGWTEAFF. The full variable domain, rest sourced from reference TRBV15 and TRBJ1-1, is DAMVIQNPRYQVTQFGKPVTLSCSQTLNHNVMYWYQQKSSQAPKLLFHYYDKDFNNEADTPDNFQSRRPNTSFCFLDIRSPGLGDTAMYLCATSRDRSQGWTEAFFGQGTRLTVV.